The 10 T cell receptor beta chains reported below all come from one sample, sequenced in a study of regulatory T cells in long-lasting Graves disease. Time point denoted: persistent/refractory GD, antithyroid drugs over 5 years with positive TRAb. Extracted PBMC RNA gave rise to the TCR library. Arm-PCR of CDR3 regions and iRepertoire HTBI primers were the basis on which TCR beta libraries were built. Via MiXCR, TCRdb re-called the multiplex PCR reads, giving one row per CDR3 protein. The table includes some 430,000 distinct CDR3 sequences, around a fifth detected once. The sample was peripheral blood mononuclear cells (PBMCs), taken when the disease was refractory, from a patient treated with antithyroid drugs. These receptors came from a female donor with Graves disease.

This clonotype showed up just a few times. V gene TRBV28 combines with J gene TRBJ1-1; D ambiguous. Germline V gives CDR1 MDHEN, CDR2 SYDVKM. This CDR3 region has 13 residues. The germline V and J ends were trimmed by 7 bases and 3 bases, with 12 bases remaining between them. CDR3 protein: CASTETPYTEAFF. The DNA for the CDR3 is TGTGCCAGCACAGAGACTCCGTACACTGAAGCTTTCTTT. The full variable domain, in which reference TRBV28 and TRBJ1-1 provide the parts outside the CDR3, is DVKVTQSSRYLVKRTGEKVFLECVQDMDHENMFWYRQDPGLGLRLIYFSYDVKMKEKGDIPEGYSVSREKKERFSLILESASTNQTSMYLCASTETPYTEAFFGQGTRLTVV.

This clonotype came up a few times. The genes are TRBV5-1 and TRBJ1-1; D remains ambiguous. Germline assignment: CDR1 SGHRS and CDR2 YFSETQ. CDR3 length: 14 residues. The ends were cut back, 0 bases at V and 5 bases at J, with 11 bases in the middle. The CDR3 loop reads CASSLVGDGTEAFF. CDR3 nucleotide sequence: TGCGCCAGCAGCTTGGTTGGGGATGGGACTGAAGCTTTCTTT.

The V call is TRBV12-3 or TRBV12-4, the J call TRBJ2-5; 9 bases fit TRBD2. V shed 6 bases and J 1 base; nucleotides not matched to a gene: 6. The CDR3 has 15 residues. CDR3 nucleotides: TGTGCCAGCAGGTTTGGTAGCGGGGGCCAAGAGACCCAGTACTTC. Its protein is CASRFGSGGQETQYF.

In its sample, this clonotype was seen many times. The chain uses TRBV12-3 or TRBV12-4 and TRBJ1-2; perhaps TRBD1 as D (5 bases). The V gene lost 5 bases and the J gene lost 2 bases, with 15 bases spanning the gap. There are 15 residues in the CDR3. The CDR3 region has the DNA TGTGCCAGCAGTCCACGGATGACAGAGAACTATGGCTACACCTTC. Translating gives CASSPRMTENYGYTF.

This clonotype was picked up many times. The chain has TRBV6-5 and TRBJ2-2; D may match TRBD1 or TRBD2 (5 bases each). This CDR3 has 15 amino acids. Trimming stripped 2 bases from V and 4 bases from J, with 11 bases between. Germline loops: CDR1 MNHEY, CDR2 SVGAGI. In DNA, the CDR3 is TGTGCCAGCAGTTACGTGGGGACCGCCACCGGGGAGCTGTTTTTT. Its protein product is CASSYVGTATGELFF.

This clonotype showed up just a few times. Here the CDR3 reads CASSRFGTVDPFYGYTF. CDR3 DNA sequence: TGTGCCAGCAGCCGATTCGGGACAGTGGATCCTTTCTATGGCTACACCTTC. This chain uses TRBV14 with TRBJ1-2; TRBD1 matches at 7 bases. This CDR3 has 17 amino acids. Per germline, CDR1 SGHDN and CDR2 FVKESK. V was clipped by 4 bases and J by 4 bases; unmatched bases: 15.

This clonotype was recorded many times. This sequence joins TRBV9 and TRBJ2-5; TRBD2 matches 8 bases. V lost 0 bases and J lost 4; bases outside the gene matches: 5. This CDR3 has 15 residues. Germline V gene lookup returns CDR1 SGDLS and CDR2 YYNGEE. CDR3: CASSVEAGVRETQYF. Written as DNA, the CDR3 is TGTGCCAGCAGCGTAGAAGCGGGAGTTAGAGAGACCCAGTACTTC.

As for this clonotype: A much larger clone is a single base away; this may be a read error. The rearrangement links TRBV2 to TRBJ1-1; D gene uncertain. Germline V gene sequence: CDR1 SNHLY, CDR2 FYNNEI. V lost 8 bases and J lost 4, with 11 bases in between. The CDR3 consists of 12 residues. DNA of the CDR3: TGTGCCAGCTTGGGTCCGAGCACTGAAGCTTTCTTT. Encoded protein: CASLGPSTEAFF.

This chain uses TRBV7-9 with TRBJ1-3, with D unresolved. V was cut by 5 bases and J by 0 bases, with 14 bases left in between. CDR1 and CDR2 (germline): SEHNR, FQNEAQ (reference sequence). The CDR3 is 16 amino acids. The CDR3 DNA follows: TGTGCCAGCAGCACTCGGGCTGGGTTCTCTGGAAACACCATATATTTT. This sequence encodes CASSTRAGFSGNTIYF.

This clonotype was counted many times. The chain combines TRBV6-2 or TRBV6-3 with TRBJ2-7; TRBD2 matches 7 bases. Germline assignment: CDR1 MNHEY and CDR2 SVGEGT. The CDR3 has 15 amino acids. With V trimmed by 4 bases and J by 0 bases, 6 bases remained unmatched. CDR3 nucleotide sequence: TGTGCCAGCAGTTCCCAGGGCGGGAGCTCCTACGAGCAGTACTTC. Encoded protein: CASSSQGGSSYEQYF.